These 3 T cell receptor beta chains were all obtained from the same sample, sequenced in a study of a mutant IDH1 vaccine in newly diagnosed glioma. The antigens of these receptors remain unknown. Time point specified: week 23, last vaccination. Vaccination comprised doses that each held 300 ug of mutant IDH1 20-mer peptide, plus topical imiquimod. The repertoire was sequenced with immunoSEQ multiplex PCR; TCRdb's copy has only in-frame clones and lacks some. This table holds approximately 41,000 clones, roughly 76% found once. Specimen: PBMCs, collected from a glioma patient whose treatment included an IDH1 peptide vaccine. These receptors were collected from a man between 40 and 49 years old with glioma.

This clone was detected only once. The rearrangement links TRBV5-1 to TRBJ2-7; 10 nucleotides align to TRBD1. Germline CDR1 is SGHRS and CDR2 is YFSETQ. The CDR3 length is 14 residues. J gave up 3 bases and V 4 bases, and 4 bases lay outside the gene matches. This CDR3 is CASSDGQGVYEQYF. The DNA of the CDR3 is TGCGCCAGCAGCGACGGACAGGGGGTCTACGAGCAGTACTTC. The variable domain in full, with the rest retrieved from reference TRBV5-1 and TRBJ2-7, is KAGVTQTPRYLIKTRGQQVTLSCSPISGHRSVSWYQQTPGQGLQFLFEYFSETQRNKGNFPGRFSGRQFSNSRSEMNVSTLELGDSALYLCASSDGQGVYEQYFGPGTRLTVT.

This clone appeared once. The V gene is TRBV27, the J gene TRBJ1-6, with 9 bases identical to TRBD1. With 3 bases clipped from V and 6 bases from J, the junction kept 9 bases outside the gene matches. Germline V gene sequence: CDR1 MNHEY, CDR2 SMNVEV (reference sequence). This CDR3 is built from 17 residues. The DNA for the CDR3 is TGTGCCAGCAGTTTTGCAACAGGGGGCTCTCGTAATTCACCCCTCCACTTT. Protein product: CASSFATGGSRNSPLHF.

The gene calls are TRBV12-5 and TRBJ2-7; D may be TRBD1 (5 bases). The CDR3 runs 17 residues. Per germline, CDR1 LGHNT and CDR2 FRNRAP. The V gene lost 4 bases and the J gene lost 1 base, with 20 bases spanning the gap. CDR3 DNA sequence: TGTGCTAGTGGTTCCGATGGTTGGGGCATCGATTCCTACGAGCAGTACTTC. Its translation is CASGSDGWGIDSYEQYF.